The 2 T cell receptor beta chains listed next were all sequenced from one sample in a study of regulatory T cells in long-lasting Graves disease. Arm-PCR of CDR3 regions and iRepertoire HTBI primers were used to build TCR beta libraries. MiXCR, run by TCRdb on the multiplex PCR reads, gives a single entry per CDR3 protein. Among a few hundred thousand distinct CDR3 sequences listed, about a quarter were seen once. Time point: persistent/refractory GD, antithyroid drugs over 5 years with positive TRAb. Researchers made the TCR library from RNA that was extracted from PBMCs. Material: peripheral blood mononuclear cells (PBMCs), obtained when the disease was refractory, from a patient treated with antithyroid drugs. Receptors were obtained from a female donor with Graves disease.

This chain uses TRBV24-1 with TRBJ1-5; D is perhaps TRBD1 (6 bases). Germline values: CDR1 KGHDR, CDR2 SFDVKD. The V end was cut by 3 bases, the J end by 3 bases, with 11 bases between. The CDR3 is 15 residues long. This CDR3 is CATSDQQGSNQPQHF. The CDR3 nucleotides are TGTGCCACCAGTGATCAACAGGGCTCCAATCAGCCCCAGCATTTT.

The chain combines TRBV2 with TRBJ1-1; D gene unclear. This CDR3 has 13 residues. The V end was cut by 2 bases, the J end by 3 bases, with 7 bases between. The V gene's germline CDR1 is SNHLY and CDR2 FYNNEI. CDR3 coding DNA: TGTGCCAGCAGTGAAAGACTAGACACTGAAGCTTTCTTT. Protein product: CASSERLDTEAFF.